This section outlines one TCR beta chain sequence together with its context. Clones were sequenced by immunoSEQ multiplex PCR, and TCRdb holds only the in-frame ones, with some missing. The sample lists some 300,000 clones, 90% occurring once. The sample originates from a study of blood T cell repertoires in COVID-19. The sample was peripheral blood. This sequence originates from a woman between 50 and 59 years old with COVID-19, enrolled during active disease.

The CDR3 protein is CASSEEPRTSGRGDEQFF. The CDR3 DNA reads TGTGCCAGCAGTGAAGAGCCCAGGACTAGCGGGAGAGGCGATGAGCAGTTCTTC. The rearrangement uses TRBV6-1 and TRBJ2-1; 13 positions match TRBD2. The CDR3 extends over 18 amino acids. The germline gives CDR1 MNHNS, CDR2 SASEGT. J lost 8 bases, V lost 1 base, and 11 bases had no gene match.